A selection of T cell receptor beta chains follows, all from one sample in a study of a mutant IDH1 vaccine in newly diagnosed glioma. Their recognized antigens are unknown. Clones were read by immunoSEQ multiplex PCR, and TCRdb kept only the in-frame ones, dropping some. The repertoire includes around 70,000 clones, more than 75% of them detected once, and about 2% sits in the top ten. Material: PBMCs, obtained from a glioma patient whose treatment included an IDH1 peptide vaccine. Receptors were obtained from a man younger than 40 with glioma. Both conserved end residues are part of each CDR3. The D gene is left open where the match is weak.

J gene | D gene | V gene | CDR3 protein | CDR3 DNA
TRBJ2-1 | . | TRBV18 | CASSPLGSVGGAMSYNEQFF | TGTGCCAGCTCACCACTCGGGTCCGTTGGGGGGGCGATGTCCTACAATGAGCAGTTCTTC
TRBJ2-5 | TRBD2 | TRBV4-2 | CASTQGSGSNQETQYF | TGTGCCAGCACCCAAGGTAGCGGGAGTAACCAAGAGACCCAGTACTTC
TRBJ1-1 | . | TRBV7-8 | CASSWLNTEAFF | TGTGCCAGCAGCTGGCTGAACACTGAAGCTTTCTTT
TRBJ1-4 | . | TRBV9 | CASNLGGNEGEKLFF | TGTGCCAGCAATTTGGGCGGTAATGAGGGTGAAAAACTGTTTTTT
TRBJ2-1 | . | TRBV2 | CASRLGSSYNEQFF | TGTGCCAGTAGACTAGGAAGCTCCTACAATGAGCAGTTCTTC
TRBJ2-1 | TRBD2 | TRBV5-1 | CASSFIAGSSYNEQFF | TGCGCCAGCAGTTTTATAGCGGGGAGCTCCTACAATGAGCAGTTCTTC
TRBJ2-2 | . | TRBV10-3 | CAISPGGTTGELFF | TGTGCCATCAGTCCAGGGGGGACCACCGGGGAGCTGTTTTTT
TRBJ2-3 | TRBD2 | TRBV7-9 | CASSSRTSGGFTDTQYF | TGTGCCAGCAGCTCGAGGACTAGCGGGGGATTCACAGATACGCAGTATTTT
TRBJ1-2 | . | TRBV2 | CASRGGPYGYTF | TGTGCCAGCAGGGGGGGGCCCTATGGCTACACCTTC
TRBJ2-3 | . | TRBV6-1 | CASSRYDMSTDTQYF | TGTGCCAGCAGCAGATACGACATGAGCACAGATACGCAGTATTTT
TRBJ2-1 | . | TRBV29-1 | CSVRAHYSYNEQFF | TGCAGCGTAAGGGCCCACTACTCCTACAATGAGCAGTTCTTC
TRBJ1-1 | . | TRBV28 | CASSLRGVGTEAFF | TGTGCCAGCAGTCTCAGGGGAGTTGGCACTGAAGCTTTCTTT
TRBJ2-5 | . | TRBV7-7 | CASSLSGSQETQYF | TGTGCCAGCAGCTTATCCGGCAGCCAAGAGACCCAGTACTTC
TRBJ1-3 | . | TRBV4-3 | CASSQDFLGPGNTIYF | TGCGCCAGCAGCCAAGATTTCTTGGGGCCTGGAAACACCATATATTTT
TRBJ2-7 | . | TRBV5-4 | CASSSRRGGTGVNEQYF | TGTGCCAGCAGCTCCCGTAGGGGCGGGACTGGTGTTAACGAGCAGTACTTC
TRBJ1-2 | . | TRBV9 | CASSLGQSNYGYTF | TGTGCCAGCAGCCTTGGACAGAGTAACTATGGCTACACCTTC
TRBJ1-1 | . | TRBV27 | CASSLYPRVHTEAFF | TGTGCCAGCAGTCTCTACCCCAGGGTCCACACTGAAGCTTTCTTT
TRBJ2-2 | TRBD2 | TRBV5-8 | CASSPGLAYNTGELFF | TGTGCCAGCAGCCCGGGACTAGCGTATAACACCGGGGAGCTGTTTTTT
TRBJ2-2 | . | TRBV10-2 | CASNPSNTGELFF | TGCGCCAGCAACCCATCGAACACCGGGGAGCTGTTTTTT
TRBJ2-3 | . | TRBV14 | CAGSQRTPRVTDTQYF | TGTGCCGGCAGCCAGAGGACCCCTCGGGTGACAGATACGCAGTATTTT
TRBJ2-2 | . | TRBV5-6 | CASSFSGTTLAGELFF | TGTGCCAGCAGCTTCTCCGGGACGACTCTGGCCGGGGAGCTGTTTTTT
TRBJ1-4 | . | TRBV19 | CASSIRHLEKLFF | TGTGCCAGTAGTATACGTCATCTTGAAAAACTGTTTTTT